This TCR beta chain came from a study of T cells after yellow fever vaccination. This clonotype showed up just a few times. Via MiXCR, TCRdb re-called the 5' RACE reads, giving one row per CDR3 protein. This sample has 550,000 to 750,000 distinct CDR3 sequences, with roughly 14% found just once. CDR1 is DFQATT and CDR2 is SNEGSKA in the germline V gene (reference sequence). This CDR3 has 15 residues. The ends lost 5 bases at V and 9 bases at J; junction bases unmatched: 17. The specimen was PBMCs, collected on the day of the yellow fever booster vaccination. The receptor's source is a man aged 25-45 years who received the YFV17D yellow fever vaccine. V and J are TRBV20-1 and TRBJ2-5; the match to TRBD2 covers 8 bases. The chain's CDR3 is CSAPLPLADNPPQYF. DNA of the CDR3: TGCAGTGCTCCTCTTCCACTAGCGGACAACCCTCCCCAGTACTTC.